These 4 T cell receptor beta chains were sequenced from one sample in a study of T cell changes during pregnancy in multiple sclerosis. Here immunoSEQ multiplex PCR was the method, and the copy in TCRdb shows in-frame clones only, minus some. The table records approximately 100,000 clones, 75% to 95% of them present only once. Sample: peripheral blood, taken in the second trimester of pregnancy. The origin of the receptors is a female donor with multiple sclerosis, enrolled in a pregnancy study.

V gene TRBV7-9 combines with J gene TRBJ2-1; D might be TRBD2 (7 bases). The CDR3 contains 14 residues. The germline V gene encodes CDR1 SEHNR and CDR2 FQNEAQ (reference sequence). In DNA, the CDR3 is TGTGCGGGGGGGGCAGTGAGCTCCTACAATGAGCAGTTCTTC. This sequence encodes CAGGAVSSYNEQFF. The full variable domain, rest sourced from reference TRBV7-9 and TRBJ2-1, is DTGVSQNPRHKITKRGQNVTFRCDPISEHNRLYWYRQTLGQGPEFLTYFQNEAQLEKSRLLSDRFSAERPKGSFSTLEIQRTEQGDSAMYLCAGGAVSSYNEQFFGPGTRLTVL.

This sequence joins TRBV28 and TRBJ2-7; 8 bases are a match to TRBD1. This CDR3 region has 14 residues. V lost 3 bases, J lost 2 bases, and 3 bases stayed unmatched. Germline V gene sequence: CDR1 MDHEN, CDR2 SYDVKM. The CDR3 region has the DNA TGTGCCAGCAGTTTCCCAGGGGGCCCCTACGAGCAGTACTTC. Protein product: CASSFPGGPYEQYF.

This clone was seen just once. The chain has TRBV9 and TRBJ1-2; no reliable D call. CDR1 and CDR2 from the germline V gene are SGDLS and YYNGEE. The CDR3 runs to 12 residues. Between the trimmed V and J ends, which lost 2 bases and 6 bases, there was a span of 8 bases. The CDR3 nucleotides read TGTGCCAGCAGCGTGGGCCGCGATGGCTACACCTTC. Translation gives CASSVGRDGYTF.

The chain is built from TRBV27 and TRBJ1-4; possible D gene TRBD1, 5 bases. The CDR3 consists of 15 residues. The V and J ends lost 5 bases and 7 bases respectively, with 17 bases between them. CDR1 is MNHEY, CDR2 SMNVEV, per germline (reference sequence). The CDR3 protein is CASSGALRVGEKLFF. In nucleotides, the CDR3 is TGTGCCAGCAGTGGGGCCCTCAGGGTCGGTGAAAAACTGTTTTTT.